This T cell receptor beta chain came from a study of blood T cell repertoires in COVID-19. CDR3 length: 16 amino acids. Germline V gene sequence: CDR1 SNHLY, CDR2 FYNNEI. Trimming left V 1 base short and J 4 bases short, with 16 bases between. Original analysis: Amplification of reference gene primers provided the estimated nucleated cell counts. Measured with immunoSEQ multiplex PCR; TCRdb has only the in-frame clones, and not every one. The DNA was the basis for D and trimming; V, J and clone size are from that table. The table records some 290,000 clones, more than 90% of them present only once. Recruits, aged roughly 18 to 90 years, lived in 24 US areas. Shortly before study entry, within 2 weeks, exposed participants had met a COVID-19 case.

The chain recombines TRBV2 with TRBJ1-1, with D perhaps matching TRBD1 (5 bases). This TCR was sampled from a woman under 40 who had been exposed to COVID-19. Sequencing was carried out using PBMCs or T cells enriched from blood (not recorded which). The CDR3 sequence is CASSEGWGGRGTEAFF. CDR3 nucleotides: TGTGCCAGCAGTGAAGGGTGGGGAGGAAGGGGCACTGAAGCTTTCTTT.